These 8 T cell receptor beta chains originate from one sample sequenced in a study of T cells in women clearing cervical HPV infection. Sequencing used immunoSEQ multiplex PCR; TCRdb keeps in-frame clones, though not all of them. The table for this sample gives roughly 19,000 clones. Specimen: blood buffy coat. The origin of the receptors is a woman aged 18 to 75 with a cervical HPV16 infection that either progressed to CIN3+ or cleared (not recorded which).

As regards this clone: Read coverage stops 3 residues before the CDR3 terminus; the germline J gene supplies the remainder. V gene TRBV5-1 combines with J gene TRBJ2-7, with 7 bases fitting TRBD1. V was pared by 4 bases and J by 6 bases, with 10 bases of the junction left unmatched. Germline V gives CDR1 SGHRS, CDR2 YFSETQ. The CDR3 is 14 amino acids. CDR3: CASSPLTGRSEQYF. The covered CDR3 bases are TGCGCCAGCAGCCCCTTGACAGGGAGAAGCGAG.

Comment on this clone: The read ends 3 residues before the CDR3 terminus; that terminus is restored from the germline J gene. V and J are TRBV7-6 and TRBJ2-3; the D gene is possibly TRBD2 (7 bases). Germline V CDR1 and CDR2: SGHVS, FNYEAQ. This CDR3 is built from 17 residues. CDR3 bases read: TGTGCCAGCAGTCCTAGGGGGGGAGACTATAGCAATCAGCCG. This translates into CASSPRGGDYSNQP. The entire CDR3 reads CASSPRGGDYSNQPQYF.

On this clone itself: With the read ending 3 residues before the CDR3 end, the germline J gene is used to fill in that end. This chain joins TRBV11-2 and TRBJ2-5; TRBD2 might be the D (5 bases). Looked up from germline, CDR1 is SGHAT and CDR2 is FQNNGV. The ends were cut back, 3 bases at V and 3 bases at J, with 11 bases in the middle. The CDR3 spans 14 residues. The sequenced part of the CDR3 DNA is TGTGCCAGCAGCTTTTCGAGCGGAAAAGAGACC. Its translation is CASSFSSGKET. The whole CDR3 protein is CASSFSSGKETQYF. The variable domain in full, with the rest retrieved from reference TRBV11-2 and TRBJ2-5, is EAGVAQSPRYKIIEKRQSVAFWCNPISGHATLYWYQQILGQGPKLLIQFQNNGVVDDSQLPKDRFSAERLKGVDSTLKIQPAKLEDSAVYLCASSFSSGKETQYFGPGTRLLVL.

The sequenced CDR3 bases are TGTGCCAGTAGTACCTCTCAGCGTACG. Its protein product is CASSTSQRT. The CDR3, in full, reads CASSTSQRTQYF. The V and J genes are TRBV19 and TRBJ2-3, with no clear D. Read coverage stops 3 residues before the CDR3 terminus; the germline J gene supplies the remainder. From germline, CDR1 is LNHDA and CDR2 SQIVND (reference sequence). The CDR3 sequence is 12 residues long. Trimming shortened V by 4 bases and J by 8 bases, and 10 bases separated the two germline ends.

A remark on this clone: The CDR3 extends 3 residues past the end of the read, so its final part is completed from the germline J gene. The rearrangement joins TRBV6-4 to TRBJ1-4; D is undetermined. CDR3 length: 13 amino acids. V lost 9 bases to trimming and J lost 0 bases, with 8 bases between them. Germline assignment: CDR1 MRHNA and CDR2 SNTAGT. CDR3 bases read: TGTGCCAGGCACTATGCAACTAATGAAAAA. Protein sequence: CARHYATNEK. The full CDR3 sequence reads CARHYATNEKLFF.

Details on this clone: The read ends 3 residues early relative to the CDR3; the germline J gene fills the gap. The gene calls are TRBV19 and TRBJ1-5, with a weak D call TRBD1 (6 bases). The CDR3 sequence is 15 residues long. Trimming took off 2 bases at V and 1 base at J, with 9 bases between the two ends. CDR1 is LNHDA and CDR2 is SQIVND in the germline V gene (reference sequence). The chain's CDR3 is CASSISGDSNQPQHF. CDR3 bases read: TGTGCCAGTAGTATATCAGGGGACAGCAATCAGCCC.

Comment on this clone: The read falls 3 residues short of the CDR3 end, and the missing part is taken from the germline J gene. The V and J genes are TRBV7-3 and TRBJ2-2; 9 nucleotides agree with TRBD2. The germline gives CDR1 SGHTA, CDR2 FQGTGA. Losses at the gene ends were 5 bases for V and 2 bases for J; bases not matched to a gene: 6. The CDR3 spans 16 residues. CDR3 sequence: CASSPPGTSNTGELFF. Partial CDR3 DNA: TGTGCCAGCAGCCCGCCTGGGACTAGCAACACCGGGGAG. Supplemented by reference TRBV7-3 and TRBJ2-2, the full variable domain reads GAGVSQTPSNKVTEKGKYVELRCDPISGHTALYWYRQSLGQGPEFLIYFQGTGAADDSGLPNDRFFAVRPEGSVSTLKIQRTERGDSAVYLCASSPPGTSNTGELFFGEGSRLTVL.

A word on this clone: The read ends 3 residues before the CDR3 terminus; that terminus is restored from the germline J gene. The V call is TRBV12-5, the J call TRBJ1-1; D ambiguous. The V gene's germline CDR1 is LGHNT and CDR2 FRNRAP. V was trimmed by 6 bases and J by 4 bases, leaving 18 bases between them. The CDR3 has 15 residues. Partial CDR3 DNA: TGTGCTAGTGGACCTACGCCTCTTTTAAGCACTGAA. Protein product: CASGPTPLLSTE. In full, the CDR3 reads CASGPTPLLSTEAFF.